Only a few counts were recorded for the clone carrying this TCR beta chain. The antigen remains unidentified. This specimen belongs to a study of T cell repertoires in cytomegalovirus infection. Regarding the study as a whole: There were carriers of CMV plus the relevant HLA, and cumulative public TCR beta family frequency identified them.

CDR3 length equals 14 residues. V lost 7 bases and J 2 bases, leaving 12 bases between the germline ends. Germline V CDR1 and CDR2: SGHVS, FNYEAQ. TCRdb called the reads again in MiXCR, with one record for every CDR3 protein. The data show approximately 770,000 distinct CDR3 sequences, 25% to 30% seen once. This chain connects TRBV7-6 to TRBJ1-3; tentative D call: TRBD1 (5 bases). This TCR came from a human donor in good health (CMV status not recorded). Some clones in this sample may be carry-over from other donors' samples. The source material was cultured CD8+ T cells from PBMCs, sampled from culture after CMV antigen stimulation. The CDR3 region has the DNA TGTGCCAGCAACCTGCAAGGGGCTGGAAACACCATATATTTT. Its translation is CASNLQGAGNTIYF. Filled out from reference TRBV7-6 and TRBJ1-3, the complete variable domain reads GAGVSQSPRYKVTKRGQDVALRCDPISGHVSLYWYRQALGQGPEFLTYFNYEAQQDKSGLPNDRFSAERPEGSISTLTIQRTEQRDSAMYRCASNLQGAGNTIYFGEGSWLTVV.